A selection of T cell receptor beta chains follows, all from one sample in a study of blood T cells in healthy people across ages. MiXCR was run by TCRdb on the 5' RACE reads, yielding one entry per CDR3 protein. This table holds over 1,300,000 distinct CDR3 sequences, 59% found once. The sample taken for sequencing was blood. The receptors stem from a man between 18 and 35 years old in good health. CDR3s include the opening cysteine and the closing phenylalanine or tryptophan. A D gene is named only where the DNA matches it firmly. Clone size is given for some rows only: seen once, a few or many times, or a class if the clone is expanded.

TRBD1,NA,TRBV28,TRBJ1-2,CASNPHRQGSGGYTF,TGTGCCAGCAACCCCCATCGACAGGGGTCCGGAGGCTACACCTTC
NA,NA,TRBV20-1,TRBJ2-1,CSARRGQQFF,TGCAGTGCTAGGCGGGGGCAGCAGTTCTTC
NA,once,TRBV15,TRBJ2-7,CATSRESEGNEQYF,TGTGCCACCAGCAGAGAATCCGAAGGCAACGAGCAGTACTTC
NA,NA,TRBV7-2,TRBJ2-1,CASSLVAGFQETQFF,TGTGCCAGCAGCTTAGTAGCCGGTTTCCAAGAGACCCAGTTCTTC
NA,NA,TRBV4-2,TRBJ2-5,CASSVGPRQETQYF,TGTGCCAGCAGCGTGGGACCGCGACAAGAGACCCAGTACTTC
NA,few,TRBV6-5,TRBJ2-7,CASSYSSSGGEQYF,TGTGCCAGCAGTTACTCGAGTTCGGGTGGCGAGCAGTACTTC
NA,few,TRBV20-1,TRBJ2-7,CSIGSRQRSYEQYF,TGCAGTATTGGAAGTCGGCAGCGAAGCTACGAGCAGTACTTC
NA,few,TRBV12-3/TRBV12-4,TRBJ2-1,CASSSQGINNEQFF,TGTGCCAGCAGTTCACAGGGTATCAACAATGAGCAGTTCTTC
NA,NA,TRBV29-1,TRBJ2-1,CSVDSRFPYNEQFF,TGCAGCGTTGATAGCAGGTTCCCCTACAATGAGCAGTTCTTC
NA,NA,TRBV12-3/TRBV12-4,TRBJ2-7,CASSFRPQEGEQYF,TGTGCCAGCAGTTTCCGGCCCCAAGAGGGCGAGCAGTACTTC
NA,NA,TRBV4-2,TRBJ2-7,CASSQGIKGRTYEQYF,TGTGCCAGCAGCCAAGGGATTAAGGGGCGGACCTACGAGCAGTACTTC
TRBD1,few,TRBV25-1,TRBJ2-1,CASSRTGDLDEQFF,TGTGCCAGCAGTCGCACAGGGGATTTGGATGAGCAGTTCTTC
TRBD1,few,TRBV27,TRBJ2-7,CASSHLRQGSLGEQYF,TGTGCCAGCAGCCACCTTCGACAGGGCAGCCTAGGCGAGCAGTACTTC
TRBD1,NA,TRBV4-2,TRBJ2-7,CASSQRDSAYEQYF,TGTGCCAGCAGCCAAAGGGACAGTGCGTACGAGCAGTACTTC